This entry lists 17 T cell receptor beta chains sequenced from one sample in a study of T cells after yellow fever vaccination. TCRdb re-analysed the 5' RACE reads in MiXCR, keeping a single row per CDR3 protein. This table has around 610,000 distinct CDR3 sequences, 13% appearing once. The sample was PBMCs, taken on the day of the yellow fever booster vaccination. The receptor set was obtained from a man aged 25-40 years who received the YFV17D yellow fever vaccine.

This sequence joins TRBV20-1 and TRBJ2-1, with 12 bases fitting TRBD2. CDR1 is DFQATT and CDR2 is SNEGSKA in the germline V gene (reference sequence). The CDR3 runs 15 residues. J gave up 5 bases and V 3 bases, and 5 bases lay outside the gene matches. CDR3 amino acids: CSASPPSGGDNEQFF. Here the CDR3 DNA reads TGCAGTGCTAGCCCCCCTAGCGGGGGGGACAATGAGCAGTTCTTC.

A few counts support this clonotype. The V call is TRBV7-8, the J call TRBJ2-4; D possibly corresponds to TRBD2 (5 bases). Germline CDR1 SGHVS, CDR2 FQNEAQ. V was trimmed by 8 bases and J by 3 bases, leaving 23 bases between them. The CDR3 is 17 amino acids. DNA for the CDR3: TGTGCCAGCTCTTCGTCGGGGATCGATCTTCTCAAAAACATTCAGTACTTC. Protein sequence: CASSSSGIDLLKNIQYF.

V and J are TRBV28 and TRBJ1-5; the D is unclear. CDR1 is MDHEN, CDR2 SYDVKM, per germline. The CDR3 is 13 residues long. Trimming left V 2 bases short and J 5 bases short, with 7 bases between. The CDR3 region has the DNA TGTGCCAGCAGTTTACCTTATTATCAGCCCCAGCATTTT. This codes for CASSLPYYQPQHF.

The rearrangement links TRBV4-3 to TRBJ1-2; no clear D. The CDR3 runs to 14 residues. V was shortened by 0 bases and J by 6 bases, with 11 bases between the two germline ends. Germline V gene sequence: CDR1 LGHNA, CDR2 YSLEER. The CDR3 coding sequence is TGCGCCAGCAGCCAAGATCTGGCCGTGAATGGCTACACCTTC. Residues: CASSQDLAVNGYTF.

V and J are TRBV4-1 and TRBJ2-1; D remains ambiguous. In germline, CDR1 is MGHRA, CDR2 YSYEKL. Trimming removed 1 base at V and 9 bases at J, with 7 bases between. The length of the CDR3 is 12 residues. The CDR3 spells CASSQGSAEQFF. CDR3 bases: TGCGCCAGCAGCCAAGGGTCAGCTGAGCAGTTCTTC.

The chain joins TRBV9 to TRBJ2-2; no clear D gene. Germline V gene data show CDR1 as SGDLS and CDR2 as YYNGEE. Deletions cut 3 bases from V and 4 bases from J, with 25 bases between. There are 19 residues in the CDR3. The CDR3 DNA reads TGTGCCAGCAGCGGTCTTTTCCGGCTGGACCCCTCGGGCACCGGGGAGCTGTTTTTT. It codes for CASSGLFRLDPSGTGELFF.

This clonotype was recorded a few times. J is TRBJ1-5 and V is TRBV6-1; a weak D match, TRBD1 (5 bases). Germline CDR1 MNHNS, CDR2 SASEGT. There are 13 residues in the CDR3. V shed 4 bases and J shed 7 bases, with 11 bases lying between them. In DNA form, the CDR3 reads TGTGCCAGCAGTGGACTGAGGGGACAGCCCCAGCATTTT. Translated: CASSGLRGQPQHF.

This clonotype was recorded a few times. The chain uses TRBV20-1 and TRBJ2-3; D not certain. Between the trimmed V and J ends, which lost 6 bases and 5 bases, there was a span of 18 bases. The CDR3 is 14 residues long. Germline lookup yields CDR1 DFQATT and CDR2 SNEGSKA (reference sequence). DNA for the CDR3: TGCAGTGCCTCGACCACCGCGGATAGAGATACGCAGTATTTT. This gives the protein CSASTTADRDTQYF.

This rearrangement joins TRBV6-5 to TRBJ2-3; D may be TRBD1 (6 bases). From germline, CDR1 is MNHEY and CDR2 SVGAGI. The CDR3 loop spans 15 amino acids. The V end was cut by 4 bases, the J end by 5 bases, with 16 bases between. The CDR3 loop is CASSSSQGWRDTQYF. As DNA, the CDR3 is TGTGCCAGCAGTTCCTCACAGGGCTGGAGAGATACGCAGTATTTT.

The chain uses TRBV11-2 and TRBJ2-2, with TRBD2 identical over 10 bases. The CDR3 consists of 19 residues. V lost 3 bases and J lost 5; bases outside the gene matches: 15. Germline-derived CDR1 and CDR2 are SGHAT and FQNNGV. The CDR3 sequence is CASSFPRRASGSNTGELFF. The CDR3 DNA sequence: TGTGCCAGCAGCTTCCCTCGTCGGGCTAGCGGGAGTAATACCGGGGAGCTGTTTTTT. The full variable domain, with the rest looked up from reference TRBV11-2 and TRBJ2-2, is EAGVAQSPRYKIIEKRQSVAFWCNPISGHATLYWYQQILGQGPKLLIQFQNNGVVDDSQLPKDRFSAERLKGVDSTLKIQPAKLEDSAVYLCASSFPRRASGSNTGELFFGEGSRLTVL.

Written as DNA, the CDR3 is TGTGCCAGCAGTTTTTCCCTACACAGTTCCGACGAGCAGTACTTC. It codes for CASSFSLHSSDEQYF. V is TRBV28 and J is TRBJ2-7; D remains ambiguous. CDR1 and CDR2 (germline): MDHEN, SYDVKM. V gave up 3 bases and J gave up 5 bases, with 17 bases separating them. This CDR3 contains 15 residues.

The rearrangement joins TRBV19 to TRBJ1-3; no firm D call. The CDR3 spans 16 residues. Germline CDR1 reads LNHDA; CDR2 reads SQIVND (reference sequence). V was shortened by 7 bases and J by 0 bases, with 16 bases between the two germline ends. CDR3 coding DNA: TGTGCCAGTACCTCGTATGGAGGGCACTCTGGAAACACCATATATTTT. Translating gives CASTSYGGHSGNTIYF.

This rearrangement joins TRBV15 to TRBJ2-5, with D unresolved. This CDR3 comprises 13 residues. Germline CDR1 is LNHNV and CDR2 is YYDKDF (reference sequence). V was cut by 3 bases and J by 0 bases, with 5 bases left in between. CDR3 sequence reads: CATSSRYQETQYF. DNA of the CDR3: TGTGCCACCAGCAGCAGGTACCAAGAGACCCAGTACTTC.

This clonotype was seen a handful of times. This chain joins TRBV28 and TRBJ2-5; 7 nucleotides match TRBD1. Germline V gene lookup returns CDR1 MDHEN and CDR2 SYDVKM. J gave up 3 bases and V 2 bases, and 6 bases lay outside the gene matches. The CDR3 has 15 residues. The DNA for the CDR3 is TGTGCCAGCAGTTTAACGGGGACAGCCAAAGAGACCCAGTACTTC. It encodes CASSLTGTAKETQYF.

In DNA, the CDR3 is TGTGCCAGCAGCTCCCGGGAGCCTCAAAGGGCAAATGAGCAGTTCTTC. Translation gives CASSSREPQRANEQFF. V usage is TRBV7-3 and J usage is TRBJ2-1, with D maybe TRBD2 (6 bases). Per germline, CDR1 SGHTA and CDR2 FQGTGA. The CDR3 runs to 16 residues. Trimming took off 4 bases at V and 7 bases at J, with 20 bases between the two ends.

This clonotype has a handful of counts. The J gene is TRBJ2-1, the V gene TRBV5-1; 7 bases line up with TRBD2. CDR1 is SGHRS, CDR2 YFSETQ, per germline. The CDR3 runs 16 residues. The junction had 7 bases not matched to a gene; V was cut back by 4 bases and J by 0 bases. The CDR3: CASSPLTGGSYNEQFF. DNA of the CDR3: TGCGCCAGCAGCCCTTTAACGGGGGGCTCCTACAATGAGCAGTTCTTC.

The rearrangement joins TRBV28 to TRBJ2-3, with TRBD2 identical over 7 bases. V gave up 10 bases and J gave up 6 bases; unmatched junction bases: 16. CDR1 and CDR2 from the germline V gene are MDHEN and SYDVKM. CDR3 length: 15 amino acids. The CDR3 nucleotides are TGTGCCACGACCCACAGACTAGCCGAGGGGGATACGCAGTATTTT. Amino acids: CATTHRLAEGDTQYF.